The clone carrying this TCR beta chain has at least ten counts. Antigen unknown. These data originate in a study of T cells in Graves' hyperthyroidism and ophthalmopathy. Study results and limitations: Blood also showed most of the thyroid clonotypes that were expanded above 0.001.

TCR beta CDR3 sequences were amplified from RNA transcripts. The study used the HTBI primer set for a first-round RT-PCR of the TCR CDR3. From the multiplex PCR reads, TCRdb called clonotypes with MiXCR, one entry per CDR3 protein. The sample includes about 210,000 distinct CDR3 sequences, 17% of them seen just once. This CDR3 region has 15 residues. Germline CDR1 SGHKS, CDR2 YYEKEE (reference sequence). Trimming pared 4 bases from V and 6 bases from J, leaving 20 bases between. Patients aged 18 to 65 had newly diagnosed hyperthyroidism of under 2 months' duration. This clonotype was obtained from a man between 50 and 59 years old with Graves' hyperthyroidism. This chain joins TRBV5-5 and TRBJ2-7; D unclear. Material: blood. In DNA form, the CDR3 reads TGTGCCAGCAGCCATAAGGTGCGTGGGAATCGCGAGCAGTACTTC. This encodes CASSHKVRGNREQYF.